The present TCR beta chain was sequenced within a study of T cell responses to AZD1222 COVID-19 vaccine. Broader study findings: Vaccine-associated CD4 TCRs ranged over spike, dominating at 160-218 and 743-854.

Germline-derived CDR1 and CDR2 are SGDLS and YYNGEE. The CDR3 totals 14 residues. V was cut by 3 bases and J by 1 base, with 10 bases left in between. TCRdb's table, derived via immunoSEQ multiplex PCR, lists solely in-frame clones and lacks some. The sample yields over 100,000 clones, roughly 89% seen once. Worth noting for this clone: Antigen unknown.

Sequenced here: peripheral blood, sampled on day 0 of AZD1222 vaccination. The rearrangement links TRBV9 to TRBJ2-5; D ambiguous. The source is an adult in good health. CDR3 nucleotides: TGTGCCAGCAGCGCTTATCAGACCCAAGAGACCCAGTACTTC. Translating gives CASSAYQTQETQYF.